These 2 T cell receptor beta chains share one sample of origin, sequenced in a study of CD8 T cells in ankylosing spondylitis. TCRdb independently ran MiXCR on the 5' RACE reads; one entry per CDR3 protein. The sample holds tens of thousands of distinct CDR3 sequences, roughly 30% seen once. Sequenced material: blood, either unsorted or a sorted T cell fraction (not recorded which). These receptors came from a male donor with ankylosing spondylitis or in good health (not recorded which).

The chain combines TRBV6-1 with TRBJ2-2; D unresolved. V dropped 7 bases and J dropped 3 bases, with 6 bases sitting between them. The CDR3 has 12 residues. Per the germline V gene, CDR1 is MNHNS and CDR2 is SASEGT. The CDR3 region has the DNA TGTGCCAGCAAGTTTTACACCGGGGAGCTGTTTTTT. It is translated as CASKFYTGELFF.

This clonotype has at least ten counts. This chain uses TRBV27 with TRBJ2-5, with D possibly matching TRBD1 (5 bases). V was clipped by 1 base and J by 5 bases, with 8 bases between them. This CDR3 is built from 13 residues. Germline loops: CDR1 MNHEY, CDR2 SMNVEV (reference sequence). CDR3: CASSLFPGETQYF. CDR3 sequence (DNA): TGTGCCAGCAGTTTATTCCCAGGGGAGACCCAGTACTTC.